This TCR beta chain is drawn from a study of response to subunit inactivated influenza vaccine. TCRdb analysed the RT-PCR reads with MiXCR anew, one entry per CDR3 protein. The table has about 650,000 distinct CDR3 sequences, 12% to 15% seen once; the top ten hold roughly 7.2%. Looked up from germline, CDR1 is MDHEN and CDR2 is SYDVKM. The J segment lost 5 bases and the V segment lost 6 bases, leaving 9 bases of the junction unmatched. The length of the CDR3 is 15 residues. This clonotype was detected a few times. Its antigen is not identified. Overall study findings and caveats: A suggestion made by the authors is that each seasonal influenza vaccination recruits few new T cells.

Material: PBMCs from blood, obtained around 15 days before vaccination. This chain links TRBV28 with TRBJ1-4; 7 bases align to TRBD1. This receptor was taken from a man between 50 and 59 years old who received an inactivated influenza vaccine. The CDR3 DNA is TGTGCCAGCAGCCGGGGGCGAGGGGGCAATGAAAAACTGTTTTTT. Translation gives CASSRGRGGNEKLFF.